Reported below is one TCR beta chain. Its matching antigen is unknown. The data were taken from a study of OX40 agonist ivuxolimab in advanced cancers. Study observations and caveats: In the 0.1-3.0 mg/kg groups, partial responders showed among the lowest expansion. Nonresponders, in some cases, also had low normalized T-cell clonal expansion. Clonal expansion from baseline to week 6 occurred in both CD4+ and CD8+ T cells.

V lost 1 base to trimming and J lost 0 bases; unmatched junction nucleotides: 6. This CDR3 is 18 amino acids long. TCRdb's copy holds only in-frame clones and misses some; the assay was immunoSEQ multiplex PCR. The data contain approximately 15,000 clones, roughly four fifths of them singletons. The rearrangement uses TRBV23-1 and TRBJ2-7; 13 bases agree with TRBD2. TRBV23-1 is an open reading frame whose function is uncertain. This receptor was taken from an adult with an advanced solid tumor such as melanoma, head and neck, liver or kidney cancer. The sample consisted of CD4+ or CD8+ T cells sorted from blood, taken in a trial of the OX40 agonist ivuxolimab. For the CDR3, the DNA is TGCGCCAGCAGTCAATGGAGACTAGCGGGAGGCAGCTCCTACGAGCAGTACTTC. It specifies CASSQWRLAGGSSYEQYF.